This T cell receptor beta chain was recorded in a study of cytomegalovirus exposure and HLA in healthy donors. V was clipped by 0 bases and J by 4 bases, with 14 bases between them. Per germline, CDR1 SGHDN and CDR2 FVKESK. The CDR3 has 16 amino acids. It was with 60 Vbeta and 13 Jbeta primers that the PCR ran. Measured with immunoSEQ multiplex PCR; TCRdb has only the in-frame clones, and not every one. The table includes about 170,000 clones, 84% detected once. The chain uses TRBV14 and TRBJ2-3; TRBD2 might be the D (5 bases). The source material was PBMCs. This sequence was found in a girl between 10 and 17 years old in good health and CMV-seropositive. DNA for the CDR3: TGTGCCAGCAGCCAAGAATTTTCGGGGATTCCAGATACGCAGTATTTT. As protein: CASSQEFSGIPDTQYF.